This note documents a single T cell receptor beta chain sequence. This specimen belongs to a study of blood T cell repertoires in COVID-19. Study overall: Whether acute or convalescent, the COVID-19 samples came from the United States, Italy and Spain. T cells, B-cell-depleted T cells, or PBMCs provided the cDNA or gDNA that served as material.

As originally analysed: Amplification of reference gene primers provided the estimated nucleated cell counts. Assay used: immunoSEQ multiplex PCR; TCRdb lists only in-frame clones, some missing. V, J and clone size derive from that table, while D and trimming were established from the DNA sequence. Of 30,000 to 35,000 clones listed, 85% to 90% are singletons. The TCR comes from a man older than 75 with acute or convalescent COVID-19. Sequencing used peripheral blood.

The CDR3 region is CASRRGPRGSRNTEAFF. Here the CDR3 DNA reads TGCGCCAGCAGACGGGGCCCCCGGGGGTCGCGGAACACTGAAGCTTTCTTT. This chain uses TRBV4-1 with TRBJ1-1, with D maybe TRBD1 (5 bases). Trimming pared 6 bases from V and 1 base from J, leaving 21 bases between. The CDR3 covers 17 residues. Germline V gives CDR1 MGHRA, CDR2 YSYEKL.